A selection of T cell receptor beta chains follows, all from one sample in a study of T cell responses to AZD1222 COVID-19 vaccine. The assay was immunoSEQ multiplex PCR, and TCRdb's table has in-frame clones only and misses some. The repertoire holds tens of thousands of clones, with about 88% as singletons. Sequences were derived from peripheral blood, sampled on day 0 of AZD1222 vaccination. The receptors originated from an adult in good health. CDR3s include the opening cysteine and the closing phenylalanine or tryptophan. A D gene is named only where the DNA matches it firmly. Not every row has a clone size; where given, it reads once, few, many or a size class.

TRBV28	.	.	15	TRBJ1-4	CASSAAGGSNEKLFF	TGTGCCAGCAGCGCGGCGGGGGGGTCTAATGAAAAACTGTTTTTT
TRBV19	TRBD2	.	14	TRBJ2-7	CASSVSGGPYEQYF	TGTGCCAGTAGTGTGAGCGGGGGCCCCTACGAGCAGTACTTC
TRBV15	TRBD1	.	16	TRBJ2-7	CATSRDPGRGTYEQYF	TGTGCCACCAGCAGAGATCCCGGCAGGGGGACCTACGAGCAGTACTTC
TRBV10-3	.	.	16	TRBJ2-7	CAISDQRYTHSYEQYF	TGTGCCATCAGTGACCAGAGGTACACCCACTCCTACGAGCAGTACTTC
TRBV27	.	.	18	TRBJ2-2	CASSLSWARAQGRRELFF	TGTGCCAGCAGTTTATCGTGGGCCAGGGCGCAGGGACGAAGGGAGCTGTTTTTT
TRBV13	.	.	14	TRBJ1-1	CASSAQGLGTEAFF	TGTGCCAGCAGCGCACAAGGGCTTGGGACTGAAGCTTTCTTT
TRBV28	.	.	15	TRBJ2-7	CASSPPGARGYEQYF	TGTGCCAGCAGCCCCCCGGGGGCGCGGGGCTACGAGCAGTACTTC
TRBV10-3	.	once	12	TRBJ1-5	CAISSHLGPQHF	TGTGCCATTTCGTCCCATCTTGGGCCCCAGCATTTT
TRBV9	.	.	13	TRBJ2-4	CASSPTTNNIQYF	TGTGCCAGCAGCCCCACTACAAATAACATTCAGTACTTC
TRBV4-1	.	.	14	TRBJ1-5	CASSQDRGDQPQHF	TGCGCCAGCAGCCAAGATCGCGGGGATCAGCCCCAGCATTTT
TRBV27	.	.	12	TRBJ1-5	CASSPNRQPQHF	TGTGCCAGCAGCCCGAACCGGCAGCCCCAGCATTTT
TRBV7-9	.	.	13	TRBJ2-7	CASSPQGAGEQYF	TGTGCCAGCAGCCCTCAGGGCGCGGGCGAGCAGTACTTC
TRBV19	TRBD1	.	17	TRBJ2-2	CASSPLPPRGRTGELFF	TGTGCCAGTAGTCCCCTTCCCCCCAGGGGGCGCACCGGGGAGCTGTTTTTT
TRBV7-2	TRBD2	.	15	TRBJ2-1	CASRFTSGGAGEQFF	TGTGCCAGCAGATTCACTAGCGGGGGGGCCGGTGAGCAGTTCTTC
TRBV28	.	.	12	TRBJ1-2	CASSDAIYGYTF	TGTGCCAGCTCGGATGCCATCTATGGCTACACCTTC
TRBV5-4	.	.	14	TRBJ1-6	CASSFNPEGSPLHF	TGTGCCAGCAGCTTTAACCCCGAGGGTTCACCCCTCCACTTT
TRBV10-3	TRBD1	once	14	TRBJ1-2	CAISDPGGGKGYTF	TGTGCCATCAGTGACCCAGGGGGGGGAAAAGGCTACACCTTC
TRBV5-1	.	.	12	TRBJ1-4	CASSFEGEKLFF	TGCGCCAGCAGCTTCGAGGGCGAAAAACTGTTTTTT
TRBV19	TRBD1	.	14	TRBJ1-6	CASQGQVDNSPLHF	TGTGCCAGCCAAGGACAGGTGGATAATTCACCCCTCCACTTT
TRBV6-6	TRBD1	few	13	TRBJ2-3	CASSTRTGGDLYF	TGTGCCAGCAGCACCCGGACAGGGGGCGACCTGTATTTT
TRBV10-2	.	.	13	TRBJ1-1	CAISLAVNTEAFF	TGCGCCATTTCTCTGGCAGTAAACACTGAAGCTTTCTTT
TRBV12-3/TRBV12-4	.	.	12	TRBJ1-2	CASSPNIYGYTF	TGTGCCAGCAGTCCCAACATCTATGGCTACACCTTC
TRBV24-1	TRBD1	.	14	TRBJ1-2	CATSDGDRGYGYTF	TGTGCCACCAGTGACGGGGACAGGGGCTATGGCTACACCTTC
TRBV5-4	TRBD1	.	17	TRBJ1-6	CASSLEQGALRNSPLHF	TGTGCCAGCAGCTTGGAACAGGGGGCGCTCAGGAATTCACCCCTCCACTTT
TRBV5-1	.	.	15	TRBJ1-4	CASSPRTSTNEKLFF	TGCGCCAGCAGCCCTAGGACATCAACTAATGAAAAACTGTTTTTT
TRBV7-2	TRBD2	.	16	TRBJ2-3	CASSLATSWSTDTQYF	TGTGCCAGCAGCCTGGCGACTAGCTGGAGCACAGATACGCAGTATTTT
TRBV5-4	TRBD1	.	13	TRBJ1-2	CASSLAGTDVCTF	TGTGCCAGCAGCTTGGCTGGGACAGATGTGTGCACCTTC
TRBV6-1	.	.	14	TRBJ1-1	CASSEGLMNTEAFF	TGTGCCAGCAGTGAAGGACTGATGAACACTGAAGCTTTCTTT
TRBV5-1	.	.	15	TRBJ1-5	CASSPNGAGNQPQHF	TGCGCCAGCAGCCCAAATGGGGCCGGCAATCAGCCCCAGCATTTT
TRBV5-1	.	once	12	TRBJ2-7	CASTLNGNEQYF	TGCGCCAGCACCTTGAACGGGAACGAGCAGTACTTC
TRBV20-1	.	.	14	TRBJ2-7	CSASPLDHSYEQYF	TGCAGTGCTAGTCCTCTGGATCACTCCTACGAGCAGTACTTC
TRBV2	.	.	11	TRBJ2-7	CASGREPEQYF	TGTGCCAGCGGAAGGGAGCCCGAGCAGTACTTC
TRBV6-2/TRBV6-3	TRBD2	.	15	TRBJ2-3	CASSSATSFTDTQYF	TGTGCCAGCAGTTCCGCGACTAGCTTCACGGATACGCAGTATTTT
TRBV9	TRBD2	.	14	TRBJ2-3	CASSSSGYTDTQYF	TGTGCCAGCAGCTCTAGCGGTTACACAGATACGCAGTATTTT
TRBV2	TRBD2	.	13	TRBJ2-3	CARMGLAGDTQYF	TGTGCCCGTATGGGACTAGCAGGCGATACGCAGTATTTT
TRBV3-1/TRBV3-2	.	once	14	TRBJ1-3	CASSPRWAGNTIYF	TGTGCCAGCAGCCCCAGATGGGCCGGAAACACCATATATTTT
TRBV5-3	.	.	16	TRBJ2-2	CARSLDNGTITGELFF	TGTGCCAGAAGCTTGGATAACGGGACGATCACCGGGGAGCTGTTTTTT
TRBV7-2	.	.	15	TRBJ2-5	CASSSRAGDQETQYF	TGTGCCAGCAGTTCACGGGCAGGGGACCAAGAGACCCAGTACTTC
TRBV29-1	.	once	12	TRBJ1-3	CSVEGSGNTIYF	TGCAGCGTTGAGGGCTCTGGAAACACCATATATTTT
TRBV27	.	.	13	TRBJ1-6	CAAGAIYNSPLHF	TGTGCCGCCGGGGCAATTTATAATTCACCCCTCCACTTT
TRBV7-2	.	.	14	TRBJ2-7	CASSLSGDHYEQYF	TGTGCCAGCAGCTTATCAGGGGATCACTACGAGCAGTACTTC
TRBV19	.	.	14	TRBJ1-6	CASRATWNNSPLHF	TGTGCCAGTAGAGCAACGTGGAATAATTCACCCCTCCACTTT